Listed below are T cell receptor beta chains from one sample, sequenced in a study of technical replicates of blood from four donors. This table comes from immunoSEQ multiplex PCR, and its TCRdb copy is limited to in-frame clones, with some not included. The repertoire includes tens of thousands of clones, around 84% of them detected once, and 5.5% to 6.5% sits in the top ten. Sequenced input: PBMCs. The receptors were gathered from a human donor in good health. Some clones in this sample may be carry-over from other donors' samples. The CDR3 runs from the conserved cysteine through the conserved F or W. A D gene is named only where the DNA matches it firmly. Size values are once, few and many counts, or a class for expanded clones, and some rows have none.

v_gene	abundance	j_gene	d_gene	CDR3nt	CDR3aa
TRBV12-5	NA	TRBJ1-1	NA	TGTGCTAGTGTCCAAGGACTTTTGAACACTGAAGCTTTCTTT	CASVQGLLNTEAFF
TRBV6-5	NA	TRBJ1-2	NA	TGTGCCAGCAGTTATGGTGGCGGCTATGGCTACACCTTC	CASSYGGGYGYTF
TRBV27	NA	TRBJ2-1	TRBD2	TGTGCCAGCAGTCTCAGCGGGGGGGCTGGCAATGAGCAGTTCTTC	CASSLSGGAGNEQFF
TRBV13	NA	TRBJ2-7	NA	TGTGCCAGCAGCTTAAGTCGCCCACAGGCTAGCTCCTACGAGCAGTACTTC	CASSLSRPQASSYEQYF
TRBV27	NA	TRBJ1-2	TRBD1	TGTGCCAGCAGTAAAACAGGGGGCGCAAGCTATGGCTACACCTTC	CASSKTGGASYGYTF
TRBV5-6	NA	TRBJ2-3	TRBD2	TGTGCCAGCAGCCCCCCGGTAGCGGGCCTTGAGTATACGCAGTATTTT	CASSPPVAGLEYTQYF
TRBV5-4	NA	TRBJ2-2	TRBD2	TGTGCCAGCAGCGGTCGTTTGCTAGCGGGGGTTACCGGGGAGCTGTTTTTT	CASSGRLLAGVTGELFF
TRBV7-6	NA	TRBJ2-1	TRBD1	TGTGCCAGCAGCTTAGAAGGACAGGGGGAAAGGTACAATGAGCAGTTCTTC	CASSLEGQGERYNEQFF
TRBV14	NA	TRBJ2-4	NA	TGTGCCAGCAGCCAAACAAGGGGCAGGCAGTACTTC	CASSQTRGRQYF
TRBV4-1	NA	TRBJ1-2	TRBD1	TGCGCCAGCAGCCAAGACGACAGGGAATACTATGGCTACACCTTC	CASSQDDREYYGYTF
TRBV6-5	NA	TRBJ2-7	TRBD2	TGTGCCAGCAGTTACGGACTAGCGGGATTCAACGAGCAGTACTTC	CASSYGLAGFNEQYF
TRBV7-2	once	TRBJ2-5	NA	TGTGCCAGCAGCTTAGTGGCAGGGCCGGGAGAGACCCAGTACTTC	CASSLVAGPGETQYF
TRBV27	NA	TRBJ2-1	TRBD2	TGTGCCAGCAGTCCGAGCGGGAGAGCCGAGCAGTTCTTC	CASSPSGRAEQFF
TRBV6-6	NA	TRBJ2-3	TRBD1	TGTGCCGTGCACCGGGACAGGTTCGCAGATACGCAGTATTTT	CAVHRDRFADTQYF
TRBV11-2	NA	TRBJ2-1	TRBD2	TGTGCCAGCAGCCCGCGACTAGCGGGAGTTGTGGAGCAGTTCTTC	CASSPRLAGVVEQFF
TRBV6-1	NA	TRBJ1-5	NA	TGTGCCAGCAGAGACAATCGGGACAATCAGCCCCAGCATTTT	CASRDNRDNQPQHF
TRBV29-1	NA	TRBJ1-1	TRBD1	TGCAGCGCTAAGGGACAGATGAACACTGAAGCTTTCTTT	CSAKGQMNTEAFF
TRBV30	once	TRBJ1-1	NA	TGTGCCTGGAGTGTACTGCTGGGGGACTCCACTGAAGCTTTCTTT	CAWSVLLGDSTEAFF
TRBV19	NA	TRBJ2-1	TRBD2	TGTGCCAGTAGTATAGGGACTAGCGGATACAATGAGCAGTTCTTC	CASSIGTSGYNEQFF
TRBV7-2	NA	TRBJ1-5	NA	TGTGCCAGCAGCCTGGCGGAGTATAGCAATCAGCCCCAGCATTTT	CASSLAEYSNQPQHF
TRBV4-3	NA	TRBJ1-3	TRBD1	TGCGCCAGCAGCCAAGAGGGCCCAGGGGGGAACACCATATATTTT	CASSQEGPGGNTIYF
TRBV6-5	NA	TRBJ2-7	TRBD2	TGTGCCAGCAGTTCCAGCGGGAGTATGTCCTACGAGCAGTACTTC	CASSSSGSMSYEQYF
TRBV4-3	NA	TRBJ2-1	TRBD1	TGCGCCAGCAGCCAAGTCTGGGACAGAGCAAATGAGCAGTTCTTC	CASSQVWDRANEQFF
TRBV5-5	NA	TRBJ2-7	TRBD1	TGTGCCAGCAGCTTGATCGGGTTAGACAGGGGTTCGTACGAGCAGTACTTC	CASSLIGLDRGSYEQYF
TRBV7-9	NA	TRBJ1-1	NA	TGTGCCAGCAGCTTAGATGAGAGCATGAACACTGAAGCTTTCTTT	CASSLDESMNTEAFF
TRBV5-5	NA	TRBJ1-2	NA	TGTGCCAGCAGTCAAAGACACCTTTACTATGGCTACACCTTC	CASSQRHLYYGYTF
TRBV6-5	NA	TRBJ1-6	NA	TGTGCCAGCAGTTACTCAGGAGGGTTGGGCTCACCCCTCCACTTT	CASSYSGGLGSPLHF
TRBV2	NA	TRBJ1-5	NA	TGTGCCAGCAGCCCCCAGGTGACAAGTAGCAATCAGCCCCAGCATTTT	CASSPQVTSSNQPQHF
TRBV15	NA	TRBJ1-2	TRBD1	TGTGCCACCAGCAGAGATTTTGGAGGGGGACAGAACTATGGCTACACCTTC	CATSRDFGGGQNYGYTF
TRBV5-1	NA	TRBJ2-2	NA	TGCGCCAGCAGCCCCTTACAGGGGAGGACCGGGGAGCTGTTTTTT	CASSPLQGRTGELFF
TRBV4-3	NA	TRBJ2-1	NA	TGCGCCAGCAGCCGCGGGACCATAGCGGCCTACAATGAGCAGTTCTTC	CASSRGTIAAYNEQFF
TRBV7-2	few	TRBJ2-7	TRBD1	TGTGCCAGCAGCTTCCCAGGACAGGGGAAGGAGCAGTACTTC	CASSFPGQGKEQYF
TRBV4-1	NA	TRBJ2-2	TRBD2	TGCGCCAGCAGCCAAGTTGCGGGAGACGGCACCGGGGAGCTGTTTTTT	CASSQVAGDGTGELFF
TRBV4-3	NA	TRBJ1-2	TRBD1	TGCGCCAGCAGCCAAGGACAGGGGCAAGCTGGCTATGGCTACACCTTC	CASSQGQGQAGYGYTF
TRBV4-3	few	TRBJ2-3	TRBD2	TGCGCCAGCAGCCCTGGACTAGCCACAGATACGCAGTATTTT	CASSPGLATDTQYF
TRBV10-3	NA	TRBJ1-1	NA	TGTGCCATCAGATCCATGACAGCGGGGACTGAAGCTTTCTTT	CAIRSMTAGTEAFF
TRBV21-1	NA	TRBJ2-2	NA	TGTGCCAGCAGACGAAGACCCAGCTGGCGGGAGGACGACGGGGAGCTGTTTTTT	CASRRRPSWREDDGELFF